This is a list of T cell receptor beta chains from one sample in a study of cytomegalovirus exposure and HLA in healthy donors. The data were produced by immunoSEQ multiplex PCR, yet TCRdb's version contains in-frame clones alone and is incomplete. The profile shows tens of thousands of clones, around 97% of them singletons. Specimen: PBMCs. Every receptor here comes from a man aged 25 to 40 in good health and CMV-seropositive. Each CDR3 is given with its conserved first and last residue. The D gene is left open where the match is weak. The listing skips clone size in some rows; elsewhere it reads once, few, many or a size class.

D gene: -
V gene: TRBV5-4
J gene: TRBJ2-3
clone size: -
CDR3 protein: CASSLGGLGTDTQYF
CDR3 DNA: TGTGCCAGCAGCTTGGGAGGCCTCGGCACAGATACGCAGTATTTT

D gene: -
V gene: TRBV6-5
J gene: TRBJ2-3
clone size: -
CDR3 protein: CASRTTGATDTQYF
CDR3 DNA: TGTGCCAGCAGGACGACTGGCGCCACAGATACGCAGTATTTT

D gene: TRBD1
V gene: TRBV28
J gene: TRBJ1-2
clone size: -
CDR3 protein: CASSPDRAGYGYTF
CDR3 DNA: TGTGCCAGCAGCCCTGACAGGGCCGGATATGGCTACACCTTC

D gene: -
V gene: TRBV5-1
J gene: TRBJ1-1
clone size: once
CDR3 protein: CASRLGVVDTEAFF
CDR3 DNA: TGCGCCAGCAGGTTGGGTGTAGTGGACACTGAAGCTTTCTTT

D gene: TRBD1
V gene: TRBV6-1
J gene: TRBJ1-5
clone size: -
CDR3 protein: CASGMTGTGNQPQHF
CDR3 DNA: TGTGCCAGCGGGATGACCGGGACAGGTAATCAGCCCCAGCATTTT

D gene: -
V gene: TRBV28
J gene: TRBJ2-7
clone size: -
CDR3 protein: CASSIREHEQYF
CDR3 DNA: TGTGCCAGCAGTATTAGGGAGCACGAGCAGTACTTC

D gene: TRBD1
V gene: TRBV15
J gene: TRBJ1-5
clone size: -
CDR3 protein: CATSGQFNQPQHF
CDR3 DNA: TGTGCCACCTCGGGACAGTTCAATCAGCCCCAGCATTTT

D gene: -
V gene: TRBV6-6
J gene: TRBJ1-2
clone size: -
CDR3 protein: CASSLLSGNYGYTF
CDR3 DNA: TGTGCCAGCAGCCTACTCTCAGGGAACTATGGCTACACCTTC

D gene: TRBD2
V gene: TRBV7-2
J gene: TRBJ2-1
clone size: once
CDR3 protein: CASSLTGTSGPNEQFF
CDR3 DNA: TGTGCCAGCAGCTTGACCGGGACTAGCGGCCCCAATGAGCAGTTCTTC

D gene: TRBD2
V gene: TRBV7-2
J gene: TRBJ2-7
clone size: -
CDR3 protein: CASSSGTSRNYEQYF
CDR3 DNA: TGTGCCAGCAGCTCCGGGACTAGCAGAAACTACGAGCAGTACTTC

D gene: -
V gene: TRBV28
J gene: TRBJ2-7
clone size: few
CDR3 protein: CASGAYEQYF
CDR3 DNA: TGTGCCAGCGGAGCCTACGAGCAGTACTTC